This T cell receptor beta chain appears in the sequencing data of a study of T cells after yellow fever vaccination (dated by TCRdb to about 2019). Study-level background: The SMART-Seq v4 Ultra Low Input RNA kit was used to prepare libraries from fractions with low cell numbers. To follow T-cell clones before and after primary and booster YFV17D yellow fever vaccination, bulk TCR alpha and beta repertoires were sequenced over time. Blood was collected at multiple timepoints before and after primary and secondary immunization, and bulk PBMC replicates and cell subsets were isolated. The cohort comprised two healthy male donors, one aged 18 to 30 and one aged 30 to 40 years. General findings and caveats noted by the study authors: A small share of clonotypes was detected in both CD4 and CD8 compartments, with the overlap likely arising from convergent recombination. Computational filtering was required because FACS-sorted repertoires could contain abundant contaminating clonotypes from the bulk population. Most clones expanded after primary vaccination were re-detected after the booster (approximately 95% of CD4 and 88% of CD8), suggesting broad memory maintenance. The secondary T-cell response was weaker than the primary response but faster, peaking on day 5 instead of day 15. The study included only two donors, which limits how far the findings can be generalized.

What the treatment or condition label conveys for this sample: live attenuated yellow fever vaccine strain. At each blood-draw timepoint, two biological replicates of bulk PBMCs were obtained. PBMCs were isolated from peripheral blood using a standard Ficoll-Paque protocol. TriZol was used to extract RNA from bulk PBMCs, from CD4 and CD8 fractions, and from dextramer-positive and dextramer-negative fractions. TCR cDNA was made using 5'RACE template switching, a step that added a universal primer site and unique molecular identifiers. Priming of cDNA synthesis was performed from both the TCR alpha and TCR beta constant segments. Library amplification involved two PCR steps, and the second step added sample barcodes and sequencing adapters. Sequencing of the libraries was done on either Illumina HiSeq 2500 (2x100 bp) or NovaSeq (2x150 bp). From the authors' description of their analysis: Reads were demultiplexed and collapsed into UMI consensus sequences with MIGEC, and V(D)J alignment was performed with MiXCR. Vaccine-responding clonotypes were defined with edgeR using replicate PBMC samples, requiring FDR below 0.01 and a log2 fold change above 5 up to day 15. Each bulk clonotype received a CD4 or CD8 identity based on whether the sequenced CD4 or CD8 repertoire contained that clonotype at higher abundance. TCRdb cleaned the public reads at Q25 with fastp, built clones with MiXCR and kept in-frame beta chains. Rows are combined by CDR3 protein, so each entry shows the most common genes and DNA. V and J calls and clone size were set by TCRdb, not the authors. Here the sample has some 550,000 distinct CDR3 sequences; roughly a fifth occur a single time. The ten largest make up roughly an eighth of the sample.

After removal of 8 bases from V and 4 bases from J, the junction retains 16 bases not matched to a gene. Taken from cysteine to phenylalanine, the CDR3 has 17 residues. The DNA shown is the 51-base CDR3, in frame from base 1. This clonotype was counted a few times. It has no known antigen specificity. Base quality data are lacking; no much larger clone is found one base away. The sample was PBMCs, taken 15 days after the yellow fever booster vaccination. This receptor was obtained from a man under 40 who received the YFV17D yellow fever vaccine. The receptor chain draws on TRBV12-3 or TRBV12-4 and TRBJ2-7, with 11 junctional bases fitting TRBD2. The nucleotides read TGTGCCAGCCGCGGCATTTTAGCGGGAGGGCCGCGGTACGAGCAGTACTTC. It specifies CASRGILAGGPRYEQYF.